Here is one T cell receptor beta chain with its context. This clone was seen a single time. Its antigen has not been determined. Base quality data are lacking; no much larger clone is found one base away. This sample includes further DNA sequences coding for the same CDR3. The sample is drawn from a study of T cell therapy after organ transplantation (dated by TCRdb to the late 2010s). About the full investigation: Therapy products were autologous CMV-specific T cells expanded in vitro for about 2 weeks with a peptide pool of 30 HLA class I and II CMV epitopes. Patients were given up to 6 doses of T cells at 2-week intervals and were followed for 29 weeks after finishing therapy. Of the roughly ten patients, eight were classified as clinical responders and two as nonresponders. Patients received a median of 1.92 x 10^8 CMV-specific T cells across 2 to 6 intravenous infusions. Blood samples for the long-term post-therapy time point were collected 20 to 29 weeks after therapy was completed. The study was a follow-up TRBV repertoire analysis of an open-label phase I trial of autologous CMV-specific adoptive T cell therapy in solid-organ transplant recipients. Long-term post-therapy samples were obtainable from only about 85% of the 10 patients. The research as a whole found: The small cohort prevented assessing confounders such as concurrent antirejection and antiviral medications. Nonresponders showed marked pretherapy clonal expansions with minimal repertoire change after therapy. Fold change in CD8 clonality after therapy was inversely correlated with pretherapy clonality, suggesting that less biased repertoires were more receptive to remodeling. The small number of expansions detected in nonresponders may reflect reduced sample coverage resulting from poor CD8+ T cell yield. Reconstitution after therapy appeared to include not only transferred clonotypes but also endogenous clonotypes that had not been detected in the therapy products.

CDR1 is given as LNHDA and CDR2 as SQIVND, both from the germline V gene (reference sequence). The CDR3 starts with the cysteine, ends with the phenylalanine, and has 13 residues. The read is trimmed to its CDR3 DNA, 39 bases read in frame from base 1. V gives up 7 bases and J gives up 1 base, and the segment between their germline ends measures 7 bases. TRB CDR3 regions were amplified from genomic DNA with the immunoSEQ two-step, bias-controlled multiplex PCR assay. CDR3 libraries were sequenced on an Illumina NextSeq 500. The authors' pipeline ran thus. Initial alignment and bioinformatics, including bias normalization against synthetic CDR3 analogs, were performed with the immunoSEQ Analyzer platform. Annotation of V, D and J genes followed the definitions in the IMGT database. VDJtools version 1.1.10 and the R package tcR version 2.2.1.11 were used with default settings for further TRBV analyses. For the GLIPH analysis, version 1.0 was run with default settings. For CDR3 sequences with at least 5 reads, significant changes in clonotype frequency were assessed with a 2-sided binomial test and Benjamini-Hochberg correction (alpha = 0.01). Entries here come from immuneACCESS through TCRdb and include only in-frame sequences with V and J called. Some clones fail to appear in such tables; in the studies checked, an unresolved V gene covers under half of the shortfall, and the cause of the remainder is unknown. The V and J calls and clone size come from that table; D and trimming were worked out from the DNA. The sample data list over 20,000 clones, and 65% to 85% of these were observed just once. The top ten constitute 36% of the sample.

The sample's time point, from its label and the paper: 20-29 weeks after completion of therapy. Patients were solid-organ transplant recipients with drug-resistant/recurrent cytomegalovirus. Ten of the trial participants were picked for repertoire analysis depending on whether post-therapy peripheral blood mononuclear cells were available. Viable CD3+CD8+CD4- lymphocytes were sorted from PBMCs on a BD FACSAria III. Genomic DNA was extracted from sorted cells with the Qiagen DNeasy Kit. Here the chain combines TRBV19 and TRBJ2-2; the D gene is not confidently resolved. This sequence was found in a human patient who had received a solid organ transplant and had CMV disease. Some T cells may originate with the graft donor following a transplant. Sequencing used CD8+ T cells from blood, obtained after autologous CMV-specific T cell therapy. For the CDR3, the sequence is CASIGRNTGELFF. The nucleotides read TGTGCCAGTATCGGACGGAACACCGGGGAGCTGTTTTTT.